The present TCR beta chain was sequenced within a study of technical replicates of blood from a handful of donors. The assay was immunoSEQ multiplex PCR, and TCRdb's table has in-frame clones only and misses some. Altogether about 62,000 clones are present, more than 70% being singletons, with the ten largest covering about 5.2%. Germline V gene data show CDR1 as SGHNT and CDR2 as YYREEE (reference sequence). The CDR3 is 15 residues long. Trimming at V came to 4 bases and at J to 6 bases, leaving 7 bases not matched to a gene. V usage is TRBV5-4 and J usage is TRBJ2-7, with 13 bases matching TRBD2. The specimen was PBMCs. The TCR originated in a human donor in good health. Some clones in this sample may be carry-over from other donors' samples. CDR3 region: CASSGTSGRAGEQYF. CDR3 nucleotides: TGTGCCAGCAGCGGAACTAGCGGGAGGGCCGGCGAGCAGTACTTC.